This entry features one TCR beta chain sequence. It has no known antigen specificity. The sample holds no much larger clone one base away, and base qualities are not on file. This sample stems from a study of T cells and copy number aberrations in small-cell lung cancer (TCRdb year 2021). Context from the whole study: Whole-exome sequencing of the same tumor regions was paired with TCR repertoire sequencing so that T cell metrics could be related to mutations and copy number aberrations. Tumor TCR data existed for 17 to 20 patients, while over twelve patients had TCR data covering both tumor and normal tissue.

Study-wide conclusions, independent of this receptor: A small sample size, resulting from surgical resection being uncommon in small-cell lung cancer, limited the study, and the findings need validation. Tumors had lower T-cell density, richness and clonality than adjacent lung tissue, but the difference in density was not significant. Every specimen was formalin-fixed paraffin-embedded tissue, a material known to introduce sequencing artifacts.

Using multiplexed V- and J-gene primers, the immunoSEQ hsTCRB Kit amplified TCR-beta CDR3 regions from genomic DNA. Unique DNA barcodes were added in a second PCR, and the samples were pooled together with a negative control and a positive control. The pooled TCR-beta libraries were sequenced using a 150-cycle paired-end protocol on an Illumina MiSeq. The original pipeline was this. Adaptive Biotechnologies processed the raw sequencing data and produced a report containing normalized, annotated TCR-beta repertoires. To compute T-cell density, TCR-beta templates were normalized to usable DNA, with usable DNA estimated through amplification of housekeeping genes. Richness was the count of unique rearrangements, and clonality was defined as 1 minus Pielou's evenness. This is the immuneACCESS table as TCRdb keeps it, with only in-frame sequences that have V and J called. A part of the clones is gone; compared with another copy, unresolved V genes explain less than half, and the rest is unexplained. From that table come the V and J calls and clone size; the DNA was used to work out D and trimming. This sample gives 8,500 to 10,000 clones in total; about 79% of them show up just once. In total, the top ten clones hold roughly 31% of the sample.

Between the V and J ends, shortened by 2 bases and 10 bases respectively, the junction contains 9 bases. CDR1 is given as MNHEY and CDR2 as SVGAGI, both from the germline V gene. The CDR3 measures 11 amino acids from cysteine to phenylalanine. The sequence is cut down to CDR3 DNA, 33 bases in frame from base 1. Patients with limited-stage small-cell lung cancer who underwent surgical resection in Hangzhou, China, between the late 2000s and the early 2020s were included as donors. Every donor went straight to surgery with no preoperative chemotherapy or radiotherapy, and no donor was given immunotherapy either before or after surgery. In the sequenced cohort of roughly 19 patients, every patient was either a smoker or a heavy second-hand smoker. Adjacent normal lung was collected at least 2 cm from the tumor margin and was morphologically confirmed by two pathologists to be free of malignant cells. To characterize heterogeneity of the T cell repertoire, the study applied multi-region TCR-beta sequencing to resected limited-stage small-cell lung cancers and to tumor-adjacent lung tissue. The AllPrep DNA/RNA FFPE Kit (Qiagen) was used to extract genomic DNA from FFPE tissue.

The sequenced sample was normal tissue next to the tumor. The chain is made from TRBV6-5 and TRBJ2-7; there is no confident call for the D gene. This TCR was recovered from a man in his 60s with small cell lung cancer. The CDR3 sequence is CASSYGVGQYF. The base sequence is TGTGCCAGCAGTTACGGGGTGGGTCAGTACTTC.